The next 21 T cell receptor beta chains were all read from a single sample in a study of blood T cells in healthy people across ages. The authors ran a second PCR of about 6 to 11 cycles using a sample-barcoded 5' primer and a J-beta primer mix. TCRdb redid the calling of the 5' RACE reads with MiXCR, one entry per CDR3 protein. The sample has 600,000 or so distinct CDR3 sequences, around 50% seen once. The sequencing input was blood. These receptors were taken from a man aged 80 or over in good health.

Turning to this clonotype: The junction departs from the called germline gene at one end, perhaps through a read error. The CDR3 sequence is CCVMPSYNEQFF. The DNA for the CDR3 is TGCTGCGTTATGCCGTCCTACAATGAGCAGTTCTTC. The chain is built from TRBV29-1 and TRBJ2-1; D ambiguous. Germline CDR1 reads SQVTM; CDR2 reads ANQGSEA. The CDR3 is 12 residues long.

The CDR3 DNA sequence: TGCGCCAGCAGCGCGCGACTAGCGGGAGTCCGTAATGAGCAGTTCTTC. Its protein is CASSARLAGVRNEQFF. The rearrangement joins TRBV5-1 to TRBJ2-1, with TRBD2 identical over 12 bases. Germline assignment: CDR1 SGHRS and CDR2 YFSETQ. With V trimmed by 4 bases and J by 7 bases, 9 bases remained unmatched. The CDR3 has 16 residues.

The chain combines TRBV6-6 with TRBJ2-2, with 8 positions matching TRBD1. Germline V gene sequence: CDR1 MNHNY, CDR2 SVGAGI (reference sequence). CDR3 length equals 17 residues. V shed 6 bases and J 0 bases; nucleotides not matched to a gene: 9. The CDR3 region is CASSSLRQGTNTGELFF. The CDR3 DNA reads as TGTGCCAGCAGCTCCTTACGACAGGGGACGAACACCGGGGAGCTGTTTTTT.

The V gene is TRBV28, the J gene TRBJ2-7; D is unresolved. This CDR3 comprises 14 residues. Germline lookup yields CDR1 MDHEN and CDR2 SYDVKM. The ends were cut back, 2 bases at V and 6 bases at J, with 14 bases in the middle. CDR3 protein: CASSLARTSREQYF. The CDR3 region has the DNA TGTGCCAGCAGTTTAGCCCGGACGTCCCGCGAGCAGTACTTC.

This clonotype was found a few times. The chain recombines TRBV25-1 with TRBJ1-1; D ambiguous. This CDR3 is built from 12 residues. Germline CDR1 and CDR2: MGHDK and SYGVNS. Trimming cost V 8 bases and J 11 bases, with 18 bases left between them. In DNA form, the CDR3 reads TGTGCCAGCCAAACGGGTGGCGGTGAGGCTTTCTTT. This sequence encodes CASQTGGGEAFF.

This clonotype has at least ten counts. The chain is built from TRBV6-5 and TRBJ1-6; no clear D gene. The CDR3 runs to 15 residues. V was pared by 6 bases and J by 9 bases, with 18 bases between. Germline CDR1 MNHEY, CDR2 SVGAGI. CDR3 bases: TGTGCCAGCAGCCGGACGGCATTACAGAGTTCACCCCTCCACTTT. Protein sequence: CASSRTALQSSPLHF.

This clonotype was detected once. The rearrangement links TRBV4-3 to TRBJ2-1; 9 nucleotides align to TRBD2. There are 16 residues in the CDR3. Germline V gene data show CDR1 as LGHNA and CDR2 as YSLEER. V was pared by 4 bases and J by 8 bases, with 12 bases of the junction left unmatched. The CDR3 sequence: CASSREAGGTGDEQFF. Written as DNA, the CDR3 is TGCGCCAGCAGCCGAGAAGCGGGAGGAACTGGGGATGAGCAGTTCTTC.

This clonotype was recorded once. This rearrangement joins TRBV20-1 to TRBJ2-5; 7 nucleotides agree with TRBD2. V was pared by 3 bases and J by 2 bases, with 6 bases of the junction left unmatched. From germline, CDR1 is DFQATT and CDR2 SNEGSKA (reference sequence). This CDR3 comprises 14 residues. The CDR3 DNA reads as TGCAGTGCTAGTTTCCAGCGGGGACAAGAGACCCAGTACTTC. Translating it yields CSASFQRGQETQYF.

This chain joins TRBV7-9 and TRBJ1-1, with D perhaps TRBD1 (5 bases). The CDR3 loop spans 12 amino acids. The germline CDR1 and CDR2 sequences are SEHNR and FQNEAQ (reference sequence). The V end lost 5 bases, the J end lost 6 bases, and 10 bases lay between the germline ends. The CDR3 coding sequence is TGTGCCAGCAGCCTACAGGACGCTGAAGCTTTCTTT. Its protein product is CASSLQDAEAFF.

J is TRBJ2-4 and V is TRBV7-2, with D unclear. TRBJ2-7 explains the end of the DNA better; the J call may be wrong. The CDR3 is 13 residues long. The germline gives CDR1 SGHTA, CDR2 FQGNSA. The CDR3 sequence is CASSVVLGGEQYF. The CDR3 DNA reads as TGTGCCAGCAGCGTAGTCCTGGGTGGCGAGCAGTACTTC.

J is TRBJ2-5 and V is TRBV5-1; D is perhaps TRBD1 (5 bases). Per the germline V gene, CDR1 is SGHRS and CDR2 is YFSETQ. The CDR3 runs to 15 residues. Trimming removed 5 bases at V and 4 bases at J, with 18 bases between. The CDR3 here is CASSPQGYRGETQYF. CDR3 DNA sequence: TGCGCCAGCAGTCCCCAGGGATACAGAGGAGAGACCCAGTACTTC.

The table lists this clonotype with a count of one. The chain employs TRBV29-1 and TRBJ2-5, with a tentative D call TRBD2 (5 bases). The germline V and J ends were trimmed by 6 bases and 1 base, with 15 bases remaining between them. This CDR3 is 14 amino acids long. Germline V gene lookup returns CDR1 SQVTM and CDR2 ANQGSEA. CDR3 region: CSVGGGRTQETQYF. CDR3 bases: TGCAGCGTCGGTGGTGGGAGAACCCAAGAGACCCAGTACTTC.

This clonotype was picked up a small number of times. The rearrangement joins TRBV7-6 to TRBJ2-7; 9 nucleotides match TRBD1. The CDR3 totals 14 residues. J gave up 5 bases and V 5 bases, and 7 bases lay outside the gene matches. CDR1 is SGHVS and CDR2 is FNYEAQ in the germline V gene. In DNA form, the CDR3 reads TGTGCCAGCAGCCCTACGGACAGGGGCCACGAGCAGTACTTC. The encoded protein is CASSPTDRGHEQYF.

This chain connects TRBV6-2 or TRBV6-3 to TRBJ2-1, with 9 positions matching TRBD2. Trimming removed 9 bases from V and 4 bases from J; junction bases left unmatched: 7. Per germline, CDR1 MNHEY and CDR2 SVGEGT. CDR3 size: 14 residues. CDR3 nucleotides: TGTGCCAGTAAGGGGAGCGGGGGGTACAATGAGCAGTTCTTC. Translation: CASKGSGGYNEQFF.

The V gene is TRBV7-2, the J gene TRBJ2-7; TRBD2 matches 11 bases. This CDR3 contains 16 residues. Losses at the gene ends were 7 bases for V and 6 bases for J; bases not matched to a gene: 14. Germline values: CDR1 SGHTA, CDR2 FQGNSA. The CDR3 spells CASTAGLAGGSGEQYF. The DNA of the CDR3 is TGTGCCAGCACCGCGGGGCTAGCGGGAGGTTCTGGCGAGCAGTACTTC.

The J gene is TRBJ1-1, the V gene TRBV5-1; no clear D gene. This CDR3 is built from 14 residues. Germline lookup yields CDR1 SGHRS and CDR2 YFSETQ. V gave up 4 bases and J gave up 2 bases, with 12 bases separating them. CDR3 DNA: TGCGCCAGCAGCCTCGTGGCAGATAACACTGAAGCTTTCTTT. Its protein is CASSLVADNTEAFF.

This clonotype has more than one count but fewer than ten. CDR3 sequence reads: CASSLDAKGETQYF. DNA for the CDR3: TGTGCCAGCAGCTTAGATGCCAAGGGGGAGACCCAGTACTTC. The rearrangement links TRBV7-2 to TRBJ2-5; a possible D gene is TRBD1 (5 bases). The germline gives CDR1 SGHTA, CDR2 FQGNSA. The V and J ends lost 1 base and 5 bases respectively, with 11 bases between them. This CDR3 is built from 14 residues. Filled out from reference TRBV7-2 and TRBJ2-5, the complete variable domain reads GAGVSQSPSNKVTEKGKDVELRCDPISGHTALYWYRQSLGQGLEFLIYFQGNSAPDKSGLPSDRFSAERTGGSVSTLTIQRTQQEDSAVYLCASSLDAKGETQYFGPGTRLLVL.

This rearrangement joins TRBV6-1 to TRBJ2-3; TRBD2 might be the D (5 bases). The CDR3 covers 14 residues. Trimming cost V 6 bases and J 1 base, with 11 bases left between them. Per the germline V gene, CDR1 is MNHNS and CDR2 is SASEGT. The CDR3 reads CASRETTGTDTQYF. As DNA, the CDR3 is TGTGCCAGCAGGGAGACTACCGGCACAGATACGCAGTATTTT.

Many counts were recorded for this clonotype. The rearrangement uses TRBV7-8 and TRBJ2-1, with a tentative D call TRBD1 (6 bases). This CDR3 contains 13 residues. Germline V gene sequence: CDR1 SGHVS, CDR2 FQNEAQ. Trimming pared 3 bases from V and 5 bases from J, leaving 8 bases between. The DNA of the CDR3 is TGTGCCAGCAGCTTGGGGACAAACAATGAGCAGTTCTTC. Amino acids: CASSLGTNNEQFF.

This clonotype turned up a few times. J is TRBJ1-1 and V is TRBV7-2, with D perhaps TRBD1 (5 bases). In germline, CDR1 is SGHTA, CDR2 FQGNSA. V was shortened by 6 bases and J by 1 base, with 9 bases between the two germline ends. The CDR3 consists of 13 residues. The CDR3 is CASRLQENTEAFF. The CDR3 DNA reads as TGTGCCAGCAGATTACAGGAGAACACTGAAGCTTTCTTT.

This clonotype was seen more than once but under ten times. V gene TRBV10-3 combines with J gene TRBJ2-5; D remains ambiguous. This CDR3 spans 13 amino acids. The ends were cut back, 3 bases at V and 1 base at J, with 6 bases in the middle. Germline V gene data show CDR1 as ENHRY and CDR2 as SYGVKD. For the CDR3, the DNA is TGTGCCATCAGTGAAGGATTCCAAGAGACCCAGTACTTC. As protein: CAISEGFQETQYF.